This passage covers 4 T cell receptor beta chains from one sample sequenced in a study of shared clonotypes between healthy human individuals. TCRdb keeps only in-frame clones here, not all; method: immunoSEQ multiplex PCR. Counted here are 2,500,000 or so clones, 93% occurring once; the ten biggest clones make up about 0.39%. The sequenced sample consisted of naive CD4+ T cells from PBMCs. Subset in this sample: CD45RA+ positively selected. The receptor source for this set is a man between 18 and 29 years old in good health. Some clones in this sample may be carry-over from other donors' samples.

The chain is built from TRBV2 and TRBJ1-1; the match to TRBD1 covers 7 bases. J was trimmed by 4 bases and V by 6 bases; bases with no gene match: 2. Per germline, CDR1 SNHLY and CDR2 FYNNEI. The CDR3 totals 12 residues. The DNA of the CDR3 is TGTGCCAGCAGACAGGGGCCCACTGAAGCTTTCTTT. It codes for CASRQGPTEAFF.

This sequence joins TRBV19 and TRBJ1-3; maybe TRBD1 (6 bases). V was clipped by 7 bases and J by 4 bases, with 23 bases between them. CDR3 length equals 17 residues. From germline, CDR1 is LNHDA and CDR2 SQIVND (reference sequence). The CDR3 here is CASTLLGGGQSGNTIYF. The CDR3 DNA is TGTGCCAGTACCCTGTTGGGCGGGGGGCAATCCGGAAACACCATATATTTT.

The V gene is TRBV5-4, the J gene TRBJ2-1, with TRBD1 identical over 8 bases. Losses at the gene ends were 4 bases for V and 2 bases for J; bases not matched to a gene: 5. Per the germline V gene, CDR1 is SGHNT and CDR2 is YYREEE (reference sequence). This CDR3 spans 15 amino acids. The CDR3 protein is CASSHRGRTYNEQFF. In DNA form, the CDR3 reads TGTGCCAGCAGCCACAGGGGGAGGACCTACAATGAGCAGTTCTTC.

The chain recombines TRBV5-1 with TRBJ2-1, with D hard to call. Germline V lookup: CDR1 SGHRS, CDR2 YFSETQ. The V and J ends lost 0 bases and 0 bases respectively, with 7 bases between them. The CDR3 loop spans 15 amino acids. CDR3 DNA: TGCGCCAGCAGCTTGGACGAAGCCTCCTACAATGAGCAGTTCTTC. Translating it yields CASSLDEASYNEQFF.